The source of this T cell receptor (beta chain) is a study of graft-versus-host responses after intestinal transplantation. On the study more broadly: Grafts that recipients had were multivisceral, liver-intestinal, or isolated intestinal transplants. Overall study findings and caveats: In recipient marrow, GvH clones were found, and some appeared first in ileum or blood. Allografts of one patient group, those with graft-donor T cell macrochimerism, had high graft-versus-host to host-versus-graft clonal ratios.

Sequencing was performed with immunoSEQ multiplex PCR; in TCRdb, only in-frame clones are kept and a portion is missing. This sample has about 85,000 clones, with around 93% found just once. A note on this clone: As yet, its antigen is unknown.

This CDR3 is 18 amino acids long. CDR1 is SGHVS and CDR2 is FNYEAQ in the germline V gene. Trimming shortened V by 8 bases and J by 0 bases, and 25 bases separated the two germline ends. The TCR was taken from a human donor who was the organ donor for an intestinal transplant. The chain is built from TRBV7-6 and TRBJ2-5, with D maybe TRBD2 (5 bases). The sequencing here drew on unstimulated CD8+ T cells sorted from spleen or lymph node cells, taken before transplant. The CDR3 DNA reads TGTGCCAGCGAGGGTCCTCCGACAATCCGGCTGTACCAAGAGACCCAGTACTTC. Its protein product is CASEGPPTIRLYQETQYF.